These 3 T cell receptor beta chains share one sample of origin, sequenced in a study of T cell responses to AZD1222 COVID-19 vaccine. Sequencing was performed with immunoSEQ multiplex PCR; in TCRdb, only in-frame clones are kept and a portion is missing. The sample contains 95,000 to 100,000 clones, roughly 90% of which appear only once. Specimen: peripheral blood, collected 28 days after the second AZD1222 dose. Receptors were obtained from an adult who received the AZD1222 COVID-19 vaccine.

The chain joins TRBV19 to TRBJ1-4; TRBD1 is a possible D gene (5 bases). The CDR3 totals 13 residues. Trimming removed 8 bases from V and 8 bases from J, with 15 bases in between. Per germline, CDR1 LNHDA and CDR2 SQIVND (reference sequence). CDR3 sequence reads: CASSRGWREKLFF. CDR3 DNA: TGTGCCAGTTCCCGGGGCTGGAGAGAAAAACTGTTTTTT.

This clone was seen a few times. The V and J genes are TRBV11-3 and TRBJ2-2; 8 bases align to TRBD2. Losses at the gene ends were 8 bases for V and 7 bases for J; bases not matched to a gene: 9. The germline CDR1 and CDR2 sequences are SGHNT and YENEEA. The CDR3 totals 14 residues. In DNA, the CDR3 is TGTGCCAGCCGACCGGGGGGGCCTAACGGGGAGCTGTTTTTT. This gives the protein CASRPGGPNGELFF.

The chain recombines TRBV7-3 with TRBJ2-5; no clear D gene. Trimming took 0 bases from V and 2 from J, leaving 4 bases between them. CDR1 SGHTA and CDR2 FQGTGA come from the germline V gene. This CDR3 region has 13 residues. CDR3 protein: CASSLTYQETQYF. In nucleotides, the CDR3 is TGTGCCAGCAGCTTAACCTATCAAGAGACCCAGTACTTC.